These 32 T cell receptor beta chains share one sample of origin, sequenced in a study of T-cell memory formation after mild COVID-19 (dated by TCRdb to about 2021). To prepare the library, 5' RACE was applied. TCRdb names Illumina NovaSeq 6000 as the instrument used. The public reads were quality trimmed at Q25 with fastp and then assembled into clones with MiXCR by TCRdb, keeping productive beta chains. One record per CDR3 amino acid sequence lists the most common genes and DNA. The sample has about 140,000 distinct CDR3 sequences on record, 11% to 15% of them singletons. Of the sample, about 27% is held by the ten largest clones. The sample comprised PBMCs or a T cell subset sorted from them (not recorded which). The receptors originated from an adult woman who had mild COVID-19 (a few samples of this study predate the infection). The sample titles of this study are shuffled in the database, so cell type and time point are left out; the donor was told from shared clones.

There are many counts of this clonotype. The V call is TRBV7-9, the J call TRBJ2-7; D not resolved. The CDR3 sequence is 14 residues long. The ends were cut back, 5 bases at V and 6 bases at J, with 17 bases in the middle. The germline gives CDR1 SEHNR, CDR2 FQNEAQ (reference sequence). The CDR3 is CASSTEGRPGEQYF. The CDR3 DNA sequence: TGTGCCAGCAGCACAGAAGGACGGCCAGGCGAGCAGTACTTC.

The chain has TRBV4-1 and TRBJ2-7, with D perhaps matching TRBD2 (6 bases). Trimming pared 1 base from V and 4 bases from J, leaving 11 bases between. This CDR3 is 14 amino acids long. Germline V gene sequence: CDR1 MGHRA, CDR2 YSYEKL. CDR3 protein: CASSQGGERYEQYF. CDR3 DNA: TGCGCCAGCAGCCAAGGGGGGGAACGGTACGAGCAGTACTTC.

V gene TRBV5-1 combines with J gene TRBJ2-1, with D possibly being TRBD1 (6 bases). The CDR3 extends over 16 amino acids. Germline CDR1 is SGHRS and CDR2 is YFSETQ. V was cut by 7 bases and J by 5 bases, with 22 bases left in between. The CDR3 spells CASSEDSRGGDNEQFF. In DNA, the CDR3 is TGCGCCAGCTCGGAAGACAGCAGGGGTGGAGACAATGAGCAGTTCTTC.

This clonotype was counted once. This chain joins TRBV3-1 and TRBJ2-1; no reliable D call. Germline V gives CDR1 LGHDT, CDR2 YNNKEL (reference sequence). With 6 bases removed from V and 3 bases from J, the gap between germline ends came to 12 bases. The CDR3 is 14 amino acids. As DNA, the CDR3 is TGTGCCAGCAGGGAAACCTCTGGCTACAATGAGCAGTTCTTC. It translates to CASRETSGYNEQFF.

This chain uses TRBV13 with TRBJ2-5, with TRBD2 matching over 10 bases. The CDR3 has 16 residues. V trimming: 5 bases; J trimming: 5 bases; junction bases outside the gene matches: 11. Germline V gene sequence: CDR1 PRHDT, CDR2 FYEKMQ (reference sequence). CDR3: CASSEKLAGVHETQYF. CDR3 nucleotides: TGTGCCAGCAGCGAAAAGCTAGCGGGAGTTCACGAGACCCAGTACTTC.

The rearrangement joins TRBV28 to TRBJ2-1; the D gene is possibly TRBD1 (6 bases). The CDR3 extends over 14 amino acids. Germline V lookup: CDR1 MDHEN, CDR2 SYDVKM. With 7 bases removed from V and 5 bases from J, the gap between germline ends came to 15 bases. This CDR3 reads CASTEWTENNEQFF. In DNA, the CDR3 is TGTGCCAGCACCGAATGGACAGAGAACAATGAGCAGTTCTTC.

This chain links TRBV5-4 with TRBJ2-6; maybe TRBD1 (5 bases). Germline V CDR1 and CDR2: SGHNT, YYREEE (reference sequence). Trimming pared 2 bases from V and 0 bases from J, leaving 12 bases between. This CDR3 has 17 amino acids. This CDR3 reads CASSFDSSASGANVLTF. CDR3 DNA sequence: TGTGCCAGCAGCTTCGACAGTTCAGCCTCTGGGGCCAACGTCCTGACTTTC. Filled out from reference TRBV5-4 and TRBJ2-6, the complete variable domain reads ETGVTQSPTHLIKTRGQQVTLRCSSQSGHNTVSWYQQALGQGPQFIFQYYREEENGRGNFPPRFSGLQFPNYSSELNVNALELDDSALYLCASSFDSSASGANVLTFGAGSRLTVL.

This clonotype appeared a few times. V is TRBV11-3 and J is TRBJ2-3; 8 bases line up with TRBD2. The CDR3 runs 17 residues. The germline CDR1 and CDR2 sequences are SGHNT and YENEEA. The junction had 12 bases not matched to a gene; V was cut back by 5 bases and J by 2 bases. The CDR3 sequence: CASSPPSGSHITDTQYF. The CDR3 DNA sequence: TGTGCCAGCAGCCCACCGAGCGGGAGCCATATCACAGATACGCAGTATTTT.

The chain joins TRBV18 to TRBJ1-1; maybe TRBD1 (6 bases). The CDR3 spans 16 residues. With 5 bases removed from V and 6 bases from J, the gap between germline ends came to 22 bases. Germline CDR1 KGHSH, CDR2 LQKENI. CDR3 DNA sequence: TGTGCCAGCTCATCCCGAGTATCACAGGGCATCTCTGAAGCTTTCTTT. Translating it yields CASSSRVSQGISEAFF.

This clonotype was seen more than once but under ten times. The chain recombines TRBV29-1 with TRBJ2-3; possible D gene TRBD1, 6 bases. CDR3 size: 16 residues. Trimming left V 5 bases short and J 5 bases short, with 23 bases between. Per germline, CDR1 SQVTM and CDR2 ANQGSEA. CDR3 region: CSVPPGARPDGDTQYF. Written as DNA, the CDR3 is TGCAGCGTTCCCCCAGGGGCGCGTCCCGACGGAGATACGCAGTATTTT.

The CDR3 bases are TGTGCCAGCAGCCAAGGGGACAGAGGGAAGACCCAGTACTTC. This gives the protein CASSQGDRGKTQYF. The chain uses TRBV7-9 and TRBJ2-5; 7 nucleotides line up with TRBD1. J was trimmed by 6 bases and V by 5 bases; bases with no gene match: 9. CDR1 and CDR2 from the germline V gene are SEHNR and FQNEAQ (reference sequence). The CDR3 has 14 residues.

This clonotype appeared a few times. The chain is built from TRBV20-1 and TRBJ1-1; possible D gene TRBD1, 5 bases. CDR1 is DFQATT and CDR2 is SNEGSKA in the germline V gene (reference sequence). The CDR3 is 12 amino acids. The V end lost 1 base, the J end lost 7 bases, and 10 bases lay between the germline ends. Here the CDR3 reads CSARGGQNEAFF. The DNA for the CDR3 is TGCAGTGCTAGAGGAGGACAAAATGAAGCTTTCTTT.

This chain links TRBV29-1 with TRBJ1-1; no definite D call. Trimming pared 8 bases from V and 2 bases from J, leaving 15 bases between. Germline V gives CDR1 SQVTM, CDR2 ANQGSEA. This CDR3 is built from 13 residues. The CDR3 sequence: CSPGWRNNTEAFF. The CDR3 coding sequence is TGCAGCCCTGGGTGGAGGAACAACACTGAAGCTTTCTTT.

This clonotype was counted a few times. The rearrangement joins TRBV30 to TRBJ2-3; D gene ambiguous. Trimming pared 0 bases from V and 4 bases from J, leaving 8 bases between. Germline V lookup: CDR1 GTSNPN, CDR2 SVGIG (reference sequence). The length of the CDR3 is 13 residues. The CDR3 DNA reads TGTGCCTGGAGTGTACTTGGGTCAGATACGCAGTATTTT. Its translation: CAWSVLGSDTQYF.

The CDR3 protein is CASSLTNLNYEQYF. For the CDR3, the DNA is TGTGCCAGCAGTCTAACTAACTTGAACTACGAGCAGTACTTC. The genes are TRBV12-3 or TRBV12-4 and TRBJ2-7; no clear D. The CDR3 sequence is 14 residues long. Between the trimmed V and J ends, which lost 5 bases and 3 bases, there was a span of 14 bases.

The rearrangement joins TRBV9 to TRBJ2-3; D remains ambiguous. The CDR3 loop spans 13 amino acids. Germline loops: CDR1 SGDLS, CDR2 YYNGEE. V dropped 0 bases and J dropped 6 bases, with 8 bases sitting between them. Here the CDR3 reads CASSVDSWDTQYF. The CDR3 DNA sequence: TGTGCCAGCAGCGTAGATTCGTGGGATACGCAGTATTTT.

The chain combines TRBV12-3 or TRBV12-4 with TRBJ1-5; no clear D gene. The CDR3 is 16 amino acids. V lost 2 bases and J lost 0, with 11 bases in between. This CDR3 reads CASSLQAAASNQPQHF. CDR3 nucleotides: TGTGCCAGCAGTTTACAGGCAGCGGCTAGCAATCAGCCCCAGCATTTT.

V usage is TRBV25-1 and J usage is TRBJ2-5; 7 bases are shared with TRBD2. The CDR3 has 16 residues. From germline, CDR1 is MGHDK and CDR2 SYGVNS. With V trimmed by 5 bases and J by 1 base, 10 bases remained unmatched. This CDR3 is CASSPGGERAQETQYF. CDR3 DNA: TGTGCCAGCAGTCCTGGGGGGGAAAGAGCCCAAGAGACCCAGTACTTC. Based on the CDR3 plus reference TRBV25-1 and TRBJ2-5, the full variable domain is EADIYQTPRYLVIGTGKKITLECSQTMGHDKMYWYQQDPGMELHLIHYSYGVNSTEKGDLSSESTVSRIRTEHFPLTLESARPSHTSQYLCASSPGGERAQETQYFGPGTRLLVL.

The chain joins TRBV7-6 to TRBJ1-5; weak D call: TRBD1 (6 bases). The CDR3 spans 15 residues. Germline values: CDR1 SGHVS, CDR2 FNYEAQ. V was trimmed by 1 base and J by 4 bases, leaving 11 bases between them. The DNA of the CDR3 is TGTGCCAGCAGCTTAGTAGCAGGGGAAAATCAGCCCCAGCATTTT. The encoded protein is CASSLVAGENQPQHF.

This clonotype was counted ten times or more. The chain combines TRBV6-5 with TRBJ2-5; D uncertain. The V gene lost 4 bases and the J gene lost 5 bases, with 20 bases spanning the gap. The CDR3 sequence is 16 residues long. The germline gives CDR1 MNHEY, CDR2 SVGAGI. The CDR3, as DNA: TGTGCCAGCAGTTCTCAATACAACGCGGAGAGGGAGACCCAGTACTTC. Translation gives CASSSQYNAERETQYF.

This clonotype has only a few counts. This sequence joins TRBV4-1 and TRBJ1-1; TRBD1 matches at 10 bases. The germline gives CDR1 MGHRA, CDR2 YSYEKL. This CDR3 region has 15 residues. Trimming cost V 3 bases and J 3 bases; bases outside gene matches: 4. CDR3 region: CASSHDRGLDTEAFF. The CDR3 DNA follows: TGCGCCAGCAGCCACGACAGGGGGCTTGACACTGAAGCTTTCTTT.

This clonotype turned up a few times. V usage is TRBV20-1 and J usage is TRBJ2-7; D perhaps matches TRBD1 (6 bases). Germline assignment: CDR1 DFQATT and CDR2 SNEGSKA (reference sequence). The CDR3 consists of 16 residues. V lost 0 bases and J 4 bases, leaving 19 bases between the germline ends. CDR3 protein: CSARDLNQGIFYEQYF. In DNA form, the CDR3 reads TGCAGTGCTAGAGATTTGAACCAGGGGATCTTTTACGAGCAGTACTTC.

This chain links TRBV10-3 with TRBJ2-4; 7 bases fit TRBD1. The CDR3 has 13 amino acids. Trimming took 4 bases from V and 5 from J; bases not matched to a gene: 2. Germline V gene sequence: CDR1 ENHRY, CDR2 SYGVKD. CDR3 nucleotides: TGTGCCATCAGTGTGGGGACAGAAAACATTCAGTACTTC. Translation: CAISVGTENIQYF.

This clonotype came up a few times. This CDR3 reads CASSLPPYEQYF. CDR3 nucleotide sequence: TGTGCCAGCAGCTTACCACCCTACGAGCAGTACTTC. The chain uses TRBV5-5 and TRBJ2-7; D unresolved. Trimming shortened V by 2 bases and J by 2 bases, and 5 bases separated the two germline ends. Germline CDR1 is SGHKS and CDR2 is YYEKEE (reference sequence). CDR3 length: 12 amino acids.

This clonotype appeared many times. This sequence joins TRBV6-2 or TRBV6-3 and TRBJ2-1; D uncertain. From germline, CDR1 is MNHEY and CDR2 SVGEGT. Trimming took off 2 bases at V and 0 bases at J, with 8 bases between the two ends. This CDR3 has 15 amino acids. The DNA of the CDR3 is TGTGCCAGCAGTTACGTGTCAAGCTCCTACAATGAGCAGTTCTTC. This sequence encodes CASSYVSSSYNEQFF.

This clonotype has just a few counts. This chain joins TRBV4-1 and TRBJ1-1, with 7 bases matching TRBD1. Unmatched junction bases numbered 14, after V lost 4 bases and J lost 6 bases. The CDR3 extends over 16 amino acids. Germline-derived CDR1 and CDR2 are MGHRA and YSYEKL. CDR3 nucleotide sequence: TGCGCCAGCAGCCCGAGACAGGGTAACCGGTTTGCTGAAGCTTTCTTT. Its protein is CASSPRQGNRFAEAFF.

This clonotype was picked up a small number of times. The chain carries TRBV24-1 and TRBJ2-5, with D perhaps TRBD1 (6 bases). Germline V lookup: CDR1 KGHDR, CDR2 SFDVKD. The V gene lost 2 bases and the J gene lost 6 bases, with 18 bases spanning the gap. The CDR3 spans 16 residues. In DNA, the CDR3 is TGTGCCACCAGTGATTGGGGCTCGAGGGGGTTACAGACCCAGTACTTC. It translates to CATSDWGSRGLQTQYF.

This clonotype was observed a handful of times. V gene TRBV7-9 combines with J gene TRBJ1-1; no clear D. Germline CDR1 is SEHNR and CDR2 is FQNEAQ (reference sequence). This CDR3 region has 14 residues. V lost 5 bases to trimming and J lost 1 base, with 11 bases between them. In DNA, the CDR3 is TGTGCCAGCAGCCCCCCAAGGGCGAACACTGAAGCTTTCTTT. Translated, it gives CASSPPRANTEAFF.

The chain couples TRBV9 to TRBJ2-7; TRBD1 agrees at 7 bases. The V segment lost 3 bases and the J segment 6 bases; nucleotides outside the gene matches: 6. This CDR3 contains 13 residues. Per germline, CDR1 SGDLS and CDR2 YYNGEE. The CDR3 nucleotides read TGTGCCAGCAGCGACAGGGGTTCCAGCGAGCAGTACTTC. It yields the protein CASSDRGSSEQYF.

In its sample, this clonotype was seen a few times. The rearrangement uses TRBV7-2 and TRBJ2-5; 7 bases match TRBD1. CDR1 is SGHTA and CDR2 is FQGNSA in the germline V gene. The V segment lost 5 bases and the J segment 5 bases; nucleotides outside the gene matches: 8. The CDR3 spans 14 residues. CDR3: CASSPGTVVETQYF. The CDR3 coding sequence is TGTGCCAGCAGCCCTGGGACAGTCGTTGAGACCCAGTACTTC. Looking up the rest from reference TRBV7-2 and TRBJ2-5 gives the full variable domain: GAGVSQSPSNKVTEKGKDVELRCDPISGHTALYWYRQSLGQGLEFLIYFQGNSAPDKSGLPSDRFSAERTGGSVSTLTIQRTQQEDSAVYLCASSPGTVVETQYFGPGTRLLVL.

In its sample, this clonotype was seen many times. This sequence joins TRBV25-1 and TRBJ2-7, with D possibly TRBD1 on 6 matching bases. From germline, CDR1 is MGHDK and CDR2 SYGVNS. The CDR3 has 12 amino acids. The ends were cut back, 6 bases at V and 3 bases at J, with 9 bases in the middle. In DNA, the CDR3 is TGTGCCAGCAGCTCACAGGGCTACGAGCAGTACTTC. Translated: CASSSQGYEQYF.

This clonotype has ten or more counts. This chain uses TRBV5-1 with TRBJ2-7, with D unresolved. V was clipped by 0 bases and J by 3 bases, with 7 bases between them. The CDR3 loop spans 13 amino acids. CDR1 SGHRS and CDR2 YFSETQ come from the germline V gene. CDR3 loop: CASSLAEDYEQYF. The CDR3 nucleotides are TGCGCCAGCAGCTTGGCCGAGGACTACGAGCAGTACTTC.